This entry features one T cell receptor (beta chain) sequence. Its target is unknown. The CDR3 length is 14 residues. V was shortened by 6 bases and J by 0 bases, with 9 bases between the two germline ends. Per the germline V gene, CDR1 is MNHEY and CDR2 is SVGAGI. The data are from a study of cytomegalovirus exposure and HLA in healthy donors. Overall study results and limits: Altogether, 164 TCR beta chains were recorded as cytomegalovirus-associated.

The table came from immunoSEQ multiplex PCR; TCRdb's copy has only in-frame clones and leaves some out. The sample carries about 130,000 clones, about 96% recorded once. The donors were in the approximately 120-subject validation cohort; that cohort was separate from the approximately 700-subject first cohort. This chain connects TRBV6-5 to TRBJ1-3, with D unclear. This TCR derives from a man aged 18 to 29 in good health and CMV-seronegative. Sequences were obtained from PBMCs. CDR3 nucleotide sequence: TGTGCCAGCAGATCGAGAAGCTCTGGAAACACCATATATTTT. Protein sequence: CASRSRSSGNTIYF.